Given below is one T cell receptor (beta chain) in context. Its antigen is currently unknown. The sample belongs to a study of shared clonotypes between healthy human individuals. V was clipped by 5 bases and J by 3 bases, with 16 bases between them. CDR1 and CDR2 from the germline V gene are SQVTM and ANQGSEA. The CDR3 consists of 14 residues. Findings of the study overall: Naive CD4 clonotypes were shared across a handful of donors at 4.5% to 6.5%.

The method was immunoSEQ multiplex PCR; TCRdb's version includes in-frame clones alone and lacks a portion of them. This sample carries some 580,000 clones, 97% of them seen once, and the ten largest clones take about 0.06%. The sample consisted of naive CD4+ T cells sorted from blood. The subset: CD45RA+ positively selected. The clonotype originates from a woman under 40 in good health. The J gene is TRBJ1-1, the V gene TRBV29-1, with D unclear. Written as DNA, the CDR3 is TGCAGCGTTTCGCGGGTGTCGGAGGACACTGAAGCTTTCTTT. Its protein is CSVSRVSEDTEAFF.